This TCR beta chain was obtained from a study of neoadjuvant nivolumab and ipilimumab in lung cancer. Findings and caveats of the study: Only a single major-pathologic-response sample was available for clonality analysis. Resected tumors had greater TCR richness and clonality than uninvolved lung.

Sequenced by immunoSEQ multiplex PCR; TCRdb stores in-frame clones only, minus some. The data contain 8,000 to 10,000 clones, over 75% of them singletons. Trimming cost V 4 bases and J 10 bases; bases outside gene matches: 13. The CDR3 covers 14 residues. The germline gives CDR1 SGHRS, CDR2 YFSETQ. On this clone itself: As yet, its antigen is unknown.

The chain recombines TRBV5-1 with TRBJ1-2, with 7 bases lining up with TRBD1. The starting material was tumor tissue, obtained after neoadjuvant nivolumab, alone or with ipilimumab, at or shortly before surgery. The sequence derives from an adult with non-small cell lung cancer. In DNA form, the CDR3 reads TGCGCCAGCAGCCTCGGACAGGCGGGGATCCACTACACCTTC. Its protein product is CASSLGQAGIHYTF.